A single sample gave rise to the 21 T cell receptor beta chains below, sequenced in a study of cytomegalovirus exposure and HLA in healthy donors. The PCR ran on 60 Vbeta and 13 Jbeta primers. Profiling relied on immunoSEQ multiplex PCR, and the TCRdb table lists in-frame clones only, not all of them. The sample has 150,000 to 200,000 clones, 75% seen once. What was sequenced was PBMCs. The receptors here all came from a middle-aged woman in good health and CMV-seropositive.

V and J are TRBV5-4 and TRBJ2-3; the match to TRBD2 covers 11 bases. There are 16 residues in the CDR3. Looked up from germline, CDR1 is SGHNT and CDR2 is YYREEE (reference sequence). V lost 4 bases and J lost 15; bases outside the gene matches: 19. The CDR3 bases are TGTGCCAGCAGCCCGACTAGCGGGATAGGGACTCCAAACTTTTATTTT. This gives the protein CASSPTSGIGTPNFYF.

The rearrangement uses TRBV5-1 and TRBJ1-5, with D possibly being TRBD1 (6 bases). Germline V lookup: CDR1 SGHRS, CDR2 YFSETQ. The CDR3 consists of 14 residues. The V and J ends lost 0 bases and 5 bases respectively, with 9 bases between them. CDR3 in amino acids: CASSLAAGDQPQHF. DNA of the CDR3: TGCGCCAGCAGCTTGGCGGCAGGGGATCAGCCCCAGCATTTT.

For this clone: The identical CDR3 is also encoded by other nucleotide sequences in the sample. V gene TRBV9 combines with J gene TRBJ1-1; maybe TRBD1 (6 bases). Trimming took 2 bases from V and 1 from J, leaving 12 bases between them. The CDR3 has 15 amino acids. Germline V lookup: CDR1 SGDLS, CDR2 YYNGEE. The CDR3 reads CASSVGDRPNTEAFF. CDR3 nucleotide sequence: TGTGCCAGCAGCGTCGGCGACAGGCCGAACACTGAAGCTTTCTTT.

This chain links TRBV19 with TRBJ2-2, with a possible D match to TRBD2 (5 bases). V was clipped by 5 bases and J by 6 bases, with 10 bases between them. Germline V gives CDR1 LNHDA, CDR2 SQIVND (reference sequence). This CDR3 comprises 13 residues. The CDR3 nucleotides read TGTGCCAGTAGTTACGAGGGATCCGGGGAGCTGTTTTTT. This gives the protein CASSYEGSGELFF.

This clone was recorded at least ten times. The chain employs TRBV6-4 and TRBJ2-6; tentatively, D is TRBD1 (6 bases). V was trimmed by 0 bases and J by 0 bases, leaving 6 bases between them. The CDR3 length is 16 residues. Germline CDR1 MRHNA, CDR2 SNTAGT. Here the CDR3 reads CASSDSGGSGANVLTF. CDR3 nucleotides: TGTGCCAGCAGTGACTCAGGGGGCTCTGGGGCCAACGTCCTGACTTTC.

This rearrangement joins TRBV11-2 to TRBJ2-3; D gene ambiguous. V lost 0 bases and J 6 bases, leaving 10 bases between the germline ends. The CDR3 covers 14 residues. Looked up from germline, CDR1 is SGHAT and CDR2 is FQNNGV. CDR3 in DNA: TGTGCCAGCAGCTTAGATTTGGCCGGGGATACGCAGTATTTT. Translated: CASSLDLAGDTQYF.

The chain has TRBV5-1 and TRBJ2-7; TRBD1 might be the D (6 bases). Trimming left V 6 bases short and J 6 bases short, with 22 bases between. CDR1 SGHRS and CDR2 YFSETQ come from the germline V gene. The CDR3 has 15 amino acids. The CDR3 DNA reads TGCGCCAGCAATGACAGATTAGGGGGTGGTGGCGAGCAGTACTTC. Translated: CASNDRLGGGGEQYF.

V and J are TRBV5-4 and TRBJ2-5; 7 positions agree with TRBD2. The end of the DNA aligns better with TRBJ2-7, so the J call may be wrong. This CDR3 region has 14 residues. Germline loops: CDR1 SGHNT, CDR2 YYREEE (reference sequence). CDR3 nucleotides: TGTGCCAGCAGCTTGGGACGGGGGGTGGTCGAGCAGTACTTC. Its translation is CASSLGRGVVEQYF.

In nucleotides, the CDR3 is TGTGCCAGCAGCTCCCAAACTCGCCCAGGGATTCCCGCCCACGAGCAGTACTTC. This codes for CASSSQTRPGIPAHEQYF. The rearrangement links TRBV27 to TRBJ2-7; weak D call: TRBD1 (5 bases). The V gene lost 6 bases and the J gene lost 5 bases, with 29 bases spanning the gap. Per germline, CDR1 MNHEY and CDR2 SMNVEV (reference sequence). The length of the CDR3 is 18 residues.

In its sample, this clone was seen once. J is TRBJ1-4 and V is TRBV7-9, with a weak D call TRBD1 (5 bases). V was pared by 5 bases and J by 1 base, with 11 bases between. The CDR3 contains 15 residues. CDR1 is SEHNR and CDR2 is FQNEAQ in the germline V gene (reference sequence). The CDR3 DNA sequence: TGTGCCAGCAGCCCAGCCCAGGGAACTAATGAAAAACTGTTTTTT. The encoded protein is CASSPAQGTNEKLFF.

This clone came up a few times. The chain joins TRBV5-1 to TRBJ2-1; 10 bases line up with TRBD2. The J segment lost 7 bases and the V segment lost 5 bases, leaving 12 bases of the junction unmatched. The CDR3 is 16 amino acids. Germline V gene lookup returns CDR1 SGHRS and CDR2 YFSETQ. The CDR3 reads CASRTAPAGGPNEQFF. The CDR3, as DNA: TGCGCCAGCAGGACCGCTCCAGCGGGAGGGCCTAATGAGCAGTTCTTC.

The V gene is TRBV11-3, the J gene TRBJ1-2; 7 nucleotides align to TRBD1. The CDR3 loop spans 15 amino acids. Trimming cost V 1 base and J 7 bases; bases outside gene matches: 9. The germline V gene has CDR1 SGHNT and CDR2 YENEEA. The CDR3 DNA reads TGTGCCAGCAGCTTAGTTTCCAGGGGGTGCGGTGGCTACACCTTC. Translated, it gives CASSLVSRGCGGYTF.

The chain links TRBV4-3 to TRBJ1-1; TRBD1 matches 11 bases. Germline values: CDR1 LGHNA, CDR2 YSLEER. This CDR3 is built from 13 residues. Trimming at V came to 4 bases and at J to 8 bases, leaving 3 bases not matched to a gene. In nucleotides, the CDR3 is TGCGCCAGCAGCCGAGGACAGGGGGCGGAAGCTTTCTTT. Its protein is CASSRGQGAEAFF.

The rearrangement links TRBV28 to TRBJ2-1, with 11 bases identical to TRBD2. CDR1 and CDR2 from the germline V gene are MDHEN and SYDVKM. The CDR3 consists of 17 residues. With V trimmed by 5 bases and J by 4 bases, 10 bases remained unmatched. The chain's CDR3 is CASSTGLAAGVYNEQFF. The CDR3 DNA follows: TGTGCCAGCAGTACGGGACTAGCGGCAGGGGTATACAATGAGCAGTTCTTC.

CDR3 coding DNA: TGTGCCAGCAGTGAACAAGGGACAGAGAACACTGAAGCTTTCTTT. Encoded protein: CASSEQGTENTEAFF. The chain uses TRBV2 and TRBJ1-1, with TRBD1 identical over 7 bases. Germline CDR1 SNHLY, CDR2 FYNNEI. This CDR3 contains 15 residues. The J segment lost 1 base and the V segment lost 2 bases, leaving 4 bases of the junction unmatched.

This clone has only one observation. The CDR3 spells CASRPGQGFTGELFF. The DNA of the CDR3 is TGTGCCAGCAGGCCAGGACAGGGGTTTACCGGGGAGCTGTTTTTT. The V and J genes are TRBV7-9 and TRBJ2-2, with 9 bases lining up with TRBD1. With V trimmed by 6 bases and J by 5 bases, 7 bases remained unmatched. The CDR3 totals 15 residues. Germline CDR1 SEHNR, CDR2 FQNEAQ (reference sequence). The full variable domain, with the rest looked up from reference TRBV7-9 and TRBJ2-2, is DTGVSQNPRHKITKRGQNVTFRCDPISEHNRLYWYRQTLGQGPEFLTYFQNEAQLEKSRLLSDRFSAERPKGSFSTLEIQRTEQGDSAMYLCASRPGQGFTGELFFGEGSRLTVL.

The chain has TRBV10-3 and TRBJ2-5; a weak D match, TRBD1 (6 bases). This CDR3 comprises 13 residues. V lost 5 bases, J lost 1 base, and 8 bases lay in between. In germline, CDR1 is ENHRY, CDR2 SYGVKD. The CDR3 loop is CAISRDTQETQYF. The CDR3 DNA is TGTGCCATCAGTAGGGACACCCAAGAGACCCAGTACTTC.

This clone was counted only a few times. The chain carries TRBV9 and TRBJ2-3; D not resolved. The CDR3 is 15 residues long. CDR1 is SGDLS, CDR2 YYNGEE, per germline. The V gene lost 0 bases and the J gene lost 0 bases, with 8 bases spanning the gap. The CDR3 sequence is CASSVGASSTDTQYF. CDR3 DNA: TGTGCCAGCAGCGTAGGAGCATCTAGCACAGATACGCAGTATTTT.

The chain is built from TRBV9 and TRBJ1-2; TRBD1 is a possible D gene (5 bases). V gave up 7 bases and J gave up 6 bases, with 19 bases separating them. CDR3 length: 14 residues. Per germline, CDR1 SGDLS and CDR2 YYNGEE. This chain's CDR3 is CASGPQGGLNGYTF. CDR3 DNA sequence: TGTGCCAGCGGCCCTCAGGGAGGGCTGAATGGCTACACCTTC. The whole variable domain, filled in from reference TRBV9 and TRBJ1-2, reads DSGVTQTPKHLITATGQRVTLRCSPRSGDLSVYWYQQSLDQGLQFLIQYYNGEERAKGNILERFSAQQFPDLHSELNLSSLELGDSALYFCASGPQGGLNGYTFGSGTRLTVV.

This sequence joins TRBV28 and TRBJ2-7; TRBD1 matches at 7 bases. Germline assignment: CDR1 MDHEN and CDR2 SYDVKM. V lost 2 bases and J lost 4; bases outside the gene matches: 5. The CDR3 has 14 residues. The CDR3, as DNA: TGTGCCAGCAGTTTAACAGGGGTGAGTTACGAGCAGTACTTC. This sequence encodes CASSLTGVSYEQYF.

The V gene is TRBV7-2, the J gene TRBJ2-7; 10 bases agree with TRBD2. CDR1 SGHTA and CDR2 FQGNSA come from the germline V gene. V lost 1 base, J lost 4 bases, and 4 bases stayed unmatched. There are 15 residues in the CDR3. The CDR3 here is CASSLGAGGPYEQYF. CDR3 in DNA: TGTGCCAGCAGCTTAGGAGCGGGAGGGCCGTACGAGCAGTACTTC.